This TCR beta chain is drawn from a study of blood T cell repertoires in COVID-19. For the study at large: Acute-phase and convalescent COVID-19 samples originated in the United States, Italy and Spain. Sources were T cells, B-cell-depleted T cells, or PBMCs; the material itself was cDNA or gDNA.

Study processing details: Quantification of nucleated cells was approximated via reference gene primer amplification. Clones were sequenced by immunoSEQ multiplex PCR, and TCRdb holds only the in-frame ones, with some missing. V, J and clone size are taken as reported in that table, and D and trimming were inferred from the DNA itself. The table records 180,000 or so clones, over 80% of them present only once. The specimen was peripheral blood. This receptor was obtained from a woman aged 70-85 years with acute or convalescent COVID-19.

The CDR3 DNA is TGTGCCAGCAGCCTGGGGACAGGGGGGCAAGAGACCCAGTACTTC. This codes for CASSLGTGGQETQYF. The rearrangement joins TRBV7-6 to TRBJ2-5, with 11 nucleotides matching TRBD1. Germline V lookup: CDR1 SGHVS, CDR2 FNYEAQ. The V segment lost 5 bases and the J segment 2 bases; nucleotides outside the gene matches: 4. The CDR3 runs 15 residues.